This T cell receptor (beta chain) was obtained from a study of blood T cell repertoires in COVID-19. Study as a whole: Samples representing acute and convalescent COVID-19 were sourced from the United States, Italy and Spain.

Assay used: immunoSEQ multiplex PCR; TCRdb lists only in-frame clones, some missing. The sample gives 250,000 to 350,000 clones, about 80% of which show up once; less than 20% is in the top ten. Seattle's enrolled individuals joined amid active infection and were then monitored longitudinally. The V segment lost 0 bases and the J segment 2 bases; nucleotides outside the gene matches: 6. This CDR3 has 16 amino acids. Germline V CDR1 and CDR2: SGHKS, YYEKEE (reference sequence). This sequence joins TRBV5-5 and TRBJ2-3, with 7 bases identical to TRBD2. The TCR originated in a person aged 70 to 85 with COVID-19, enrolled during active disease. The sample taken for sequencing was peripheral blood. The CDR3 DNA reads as TGTGCCAGCAGCTTGGTGGGGGAGGGGACCACAGATACGCAGTATTTT. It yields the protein CASSLVGEGTTDTQYF.